This TCR beta chain comes out of a study of Ad26.COV2.S vaccination and SARS-CoV-2 variants. General observations from the study: The TCR-based breadth and depth measures might underestimate overall T cell responses. Vaccine recipients surpassed placebo recipients in spike-specific TCR breadth.

Specified treatment: 19 received Ad26.COV2.S at low or high dose, single or two shots; about 5 received placebo; per-sample allocation not given. Day 63 after the first injection of vaccine or placebo was the sampling time. Trimming took 4 bases from V and 5 from J; bases not matched to a gene: 5. This CDR3 has 13 amino acids. Per the germline V gene, CDR1 is SGHDT and CDR2 is YYEEEE. On this clone: Its specificity is unknown.

This table comes from immunoSEQ multiplex PCR, and its TCRdb copy is limited to in-frame clones, with some not included. The sample lists over 300,000 clones; 83% were seen once. The gene calls are TRBV5-6 and TRBJ1-2; TRBD1 matches at 7 bases. Sequenced material: peripheral blood, taken in a trial of Ad26.COV2.S vaccine versus placebo. The sequence came from a person aged 18-65 years who received the Ad26.COV2.S COVID-19 vaccine or a placebo. The CDR3 DNA reads TGTGCCAGCAGCCCCCTGACAGGGTATGGCTACACCTTC. It yields the protein CASSPLTGYGYTF.